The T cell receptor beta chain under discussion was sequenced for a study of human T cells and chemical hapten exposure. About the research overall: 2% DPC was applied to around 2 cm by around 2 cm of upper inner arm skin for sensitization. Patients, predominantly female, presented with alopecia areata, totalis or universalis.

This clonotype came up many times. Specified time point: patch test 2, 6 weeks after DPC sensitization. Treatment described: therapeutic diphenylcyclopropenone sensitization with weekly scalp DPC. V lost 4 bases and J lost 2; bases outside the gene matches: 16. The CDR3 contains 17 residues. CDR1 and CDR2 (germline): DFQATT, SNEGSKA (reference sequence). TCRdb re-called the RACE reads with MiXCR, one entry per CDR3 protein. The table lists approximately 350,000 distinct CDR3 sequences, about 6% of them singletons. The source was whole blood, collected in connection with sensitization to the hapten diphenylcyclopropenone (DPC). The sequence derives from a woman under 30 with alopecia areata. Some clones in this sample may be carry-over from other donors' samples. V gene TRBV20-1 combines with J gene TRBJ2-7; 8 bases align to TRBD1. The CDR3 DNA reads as TGCAGTGCTACCGACGACAGGGGCCGCCCGGTCCCCTACGAGCAGTACTTC. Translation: CSATDDRGRPVPYEQYF.